This T cell receptor beta chain emerged from a study of shared clonotypes between healthy human individuals. Germline V gene sequence: CDR1 ENHRY, CDR2 SYGVKD. The CDR3 totals 15 residues. Trimming shortened V by 3 bases and J by 3 bases, and 12 bases separated the two germline ends. The method was immunoSEQ multiplex PCR; TCRdb's version includes in-frame clones alone and lacks a portion of them. In the table there are 2 million or so clones, roughly 94% of which are singletons. Material for sequencing was naive CD4+ T cells sorted from blood. The sample's subset: CD45RA+ positively selected. This TCR was recovered from a man aged 18 to 29 in good health. J is TRBJ1-5 and V is TRBV10-3; D is unresolved. Here the CDR3 reads CAISDSDGYNQPQHF. The CDR3 DNA follows: TGTGCCATCAGTGACTCGGACGGATACAATCAGCCCCAGCATTTT.